Described below is a single TCR beta chain sequence and its context. The data belong to a study of control samples from healthy donors and cancer patients. TCRdb keeps only in-frame clones here, not all; method: immunoSEQ multiplex PCR. Of about 89,000 clones in the sample, roughly 86% were seen once. This sequence originates from a man aged 25-45 years in good health. The sample comprised blood.

CDR3 DNA sequence: TGTGCCTGGAGTGGGACAGCAACTAATGAAAAACTGTTTTTT. Encoded protein: CAWSGTATNEKLFF. This sequence joins TRBV30 and TRBJ1-4; possible D gene TRBD1, 6 bases. V lost 1 base and J 0 bases, leaving 6 bases between the germline ends. This CDR3 region has 14 residues. Germline-derived CDR1 and CDR2 are GTSNPN and SVGIG (reference sequence).